Presented here are 15 T cell receptor beta chains from one specimen sequenced in a study of shared clonotypes between healthy human individuals. Naive CD8 populations comprised CD45RO-negative cells positively selected for CCR7, excluding terminally differentiated effector memory CD45RA+ cells. Profiling relied on immunoSEQ multiplex PCR, and the TCRdb table lists in-frame clones only, not all of them. The sample holds about 870,000 clones; roughly 92% are singletons and the top ten take 24%. The sequenced sample was naive CD8+ T cells sorted from blood. Every receptor here comes from a man aged 30 to 39 in good health.

V is TRBV29-1 and J is TRBJ1-1, with 7 bases that match TRBD1. The CDR3 is made up of 12 amino acids. Per germline, CDR1 SQVTM and CDR2 ANQGSEA. The V and J ends lost 7 bases and 4 bases, in that order; junction bases with no gene match: 6. CDR3 region: CSARDSLTEAFF. As DNA, the CDR3 is TGCAGCGCAAGGGACAGCCTCACTGAAGCTTTCTTT.

The chain recombines TRBV4-1 with TRBJ2-5; D is unresolved. V lost 0 bases to trimming and J lost 4 bases, with 3 bases between them. The CDR3 is 12 amino acids. CDR1 is MGHRA and CDR2 is YSYEKL in the germline V gene. CDR3 sequence (DNA): TGCGCCAGCAGCCAAGACCTAGAGACCCAGTACTTC. Residues: CASSQDLETQYF.

V gene TRBV29-1 combines with J gene TRBJ2-1, with D perhaps matching TRBD1 or TRBD2 (5 bases each). The V gene lost 7 bases and the J gene lost 6 bases, with 13 bases spanning the gap. The CDR3 has 12 amino acids. The germline gives CDR1 SQVTM, CDR2 ANQGSEA. The CDR3 loop reads CSANRDVNEQFF. Written as DNA, the CDR3 is TGCAGCGCCAACCGGGACGTCAATGAGCAGTTCTTC.

The chain links TRBV7-2 to TRBJ1-1, with D maybe TRBD1 (6 bases). The V end lost 2 bases, the J end lost 4 bases, and 11 bases lay between the germline ends. The CDR3 runs to 14 residues. Germline V gene lookup returns CDR1 SGHTA and CDR2 FQGNSA. The CDR3: CASSLRGVTTEAFF. For the CDR3, the DNA is TGTGCCAGCAGCTTAAGGGGGGTTACCACTGAAGCTTTCTTT.

The chain combines TRBV6-5 with TRBJ1-5; D unclear. The CDR3 is 14 residues long. V lost 4 bases and J 4 bases, leaving 11 bases between the germline ends. Germline CDR1 MNHEY, CDR2 SVGAGI. In nucleotides, the CDR3 is TGTGCCAGCAGTTTGGAGGGCGGGAATCAGCCCCAGCATTTT. Protein: CASSLEGGNQPQHF.

The chain joins TRBV7-8 to TRBJ2-5, with TRBD2 matching 7 bases. CDR3 length: 16 amino acids. The ends lost 1 base at V and 4 bases at J; junction bases unmatched: 9. The germline CDR1 and CDR2 sequences are SGHVS and FQNEAQ. Here the CDR3 reads CASSLGASGAGETQYF. The CDR3 DNA is TGTGCCAGCAGCTTAGGGGCCAGCGGGGCGGGAGAGACCCAGTACTTC.

The chain is built from TRBV27 and TRBJ2-2; D not certain. Trimming cost V 5 bases and J 1 base, with 11 bases left between them. The germline gives CDR1 MNHEY, CDR2 SMNVEV (reference sequence). The CDR3 runs 15 residues. This chain's CDR3 is CASSPSGWNTGELFF. CDR3 nucleotides: TGTGCCAGCAGTCCCTCCGGGTGGAACACCGGGGAGCTGTTTTTT.

CDR3 protein: CASSLEGLAGNEQFF. As DNA, the CDR3 is TGCGCCAGCAGCCTGGAGGGACTAGCGGGAAATGAGCAGTTCTTC. The rearrangement links TRBV5-1 to TRBJ2-1; 13 positions match TRBD2. J gave up 7 bases and V 4 bases, and 5 bases lay outside the gene matches. CDR1 SGHRS and CDR2 YFSETQ come from the germline V gene. The CDR3 sequence is 15 residues long.

The chain employs TRBV27 and TRBJ2-7, with 9 bases fitting TRBD2. V lost 4 bases and J lost 6; bases outside the gene matches: 10. Germline CDR1 MNHEY, CDR2 SMNVEV (reference sequence). The CDR3 totals 15 residues. The chain's CDR3 is CASSSPGLAFSEQYF. The CDR3 DNA reads TGTGCCAGCAGTTCTCCGGGACTAGCTTTTTCCGAGCAGTACTTC.

This rearrangement joins TRBV7-6 to TRBJ2-1, with 7 bases fitting TRBD2. Germline V lookup: CDR1 SGHVS, CDR2 FNYEAQ. CDR3 length equals 15 residues. With V trimmed by 5 bases and J by 2 bases, 6 bases remained unmatched. CDR3 amino acids: CASSELAEPYNEQFF. CDR3 bases: TGTGCCAGCAGCGAGCTAGCGGAACCCTACAATGAGCAGTTCTTC.

This clone has a single count. V usage is TRBV11-2 and J usage is TRBJ2-7; tentative D call: TRBD1 (6 bases). Germline CDR1 reads SGHAT; CDR2 reads FQNNGV. This CDR3 comprises 16 residues. Deletions cut 2 bases from V and 1 base from J, with 15 bases between. CDR3 DNA: TGTGCCAGCAGCTTACCCCAACAGGGAGAGTCCTACGAGCAGTACTTC. Amino acids: CASSLPQQGESYEQYF.

V and J are TRBV7-3 and TRBJ2-5; 11 nucleotides line up with TRBD2. CDR1 and CDR2 from the germline V gene are SGHTA and FQGTGA. The J segment lost 2 bases and the V segment lost 1 base, leaving 3 bases of the junction unmatched. This CDR3 comprises 16 residues. DNA for the CDR3: TGTGCCAGCAGCTTAATCCCTAGCGGGAGGCAAGAGACCCAGTACTTC. The encoded protein is CASSLIPSGRQETQYF.

The chain is built from TRBV13 and TRBJ2-7; 10 nucleotides line up with TRBD2. Losses at the gene ends were 5 bases for V and 5 bases for J; bases not matched to a gene: 6. CDR3 length: 14 residues. The germline V gene encodes CDR1 PRHDT and CDR2 FYEKMQ (reference sequence). The DNA of the CDR3 is TGTGCCAGCAGCGGCCTAGCGGGAGTCCACGAGCAGTACTTC. Protein: CASSGLAGVHEQYF.

The gene calls are TRBV29-1 and TRBJ2-1; D may be TRBD1 or TRBD2 (5 bases each). Per germline, CDR1 SQVTM and CDR2 ANQGSEA. Trimming took 3 bases from V and 9 from J, leaving 9 bases between them. The CDR3 has 11 residues. As DNA, the CDR3 is TGCAGCGTTGATCGTGGGACTGAGCAGTTCTTC. As protein: CSVDRGTEQFF.

V gene TRBV2 combines with J gene TRBJ2-1; D is uncertain. Germline V gene sequence: CDR1 SNHLY, CDR2 FYNNEI. The CDR3 length is 12 residues. Trimming pared 8 bases from V and 4 bases from J, leaving 9 bases between. CDR3 in amino acids: CASLAAYNEQFF. CDR3 nucleotides: TGTGCCAGCTTGGCAGCATACAATGAGCAGTTCTTC.